This T cell receptor beta chain was sequenced for a study of control samples from healthy donors and cancer patients (dated by TCRdb to 2020 to 2021). The library was prepared using the immunoSEQ multiplex PCR assay. The table was pulled from immuneACCESS by TCRdb, which kept in-frame rearrangements only. Such tables lose some clones; where checked, under half of the loss comes from unresolved V genes, and the rest has no known cause. This sample holds under 150,000 clones; more than 75% were observed only once. The ten largest clonotypes hold over 2% of the sample. About this clone: What this receptor recognizes is not known. It has no much larger one-base neighbor in the sample; base qualities were not kept.

CDR1 and CDR2, looked up from the germline V gene, are SGDLS and YYNGEE. From its cysteine to its phenylalanine, the CDR3 spans 16 amino acids. Only CDR3 DNA remains: 48 bases, in frame from the first base. The V end loses 0 bases and the J end loses 4 bases, and a stretch of 11 bases separates them. The receptor's source is a woman in her 70s in good health. The sequencing input was blood. The chain links TRBV9 with TRBJ1-6, with the D gene not clear enough to name. CDR3 reads: CASSVAGRVYNSPLHF. The nucleotide sequence reads as follows: TGTGCCAGCAGCGTAGCGGGTAGGGTGTATAATTCACCCCTCCACTTT.